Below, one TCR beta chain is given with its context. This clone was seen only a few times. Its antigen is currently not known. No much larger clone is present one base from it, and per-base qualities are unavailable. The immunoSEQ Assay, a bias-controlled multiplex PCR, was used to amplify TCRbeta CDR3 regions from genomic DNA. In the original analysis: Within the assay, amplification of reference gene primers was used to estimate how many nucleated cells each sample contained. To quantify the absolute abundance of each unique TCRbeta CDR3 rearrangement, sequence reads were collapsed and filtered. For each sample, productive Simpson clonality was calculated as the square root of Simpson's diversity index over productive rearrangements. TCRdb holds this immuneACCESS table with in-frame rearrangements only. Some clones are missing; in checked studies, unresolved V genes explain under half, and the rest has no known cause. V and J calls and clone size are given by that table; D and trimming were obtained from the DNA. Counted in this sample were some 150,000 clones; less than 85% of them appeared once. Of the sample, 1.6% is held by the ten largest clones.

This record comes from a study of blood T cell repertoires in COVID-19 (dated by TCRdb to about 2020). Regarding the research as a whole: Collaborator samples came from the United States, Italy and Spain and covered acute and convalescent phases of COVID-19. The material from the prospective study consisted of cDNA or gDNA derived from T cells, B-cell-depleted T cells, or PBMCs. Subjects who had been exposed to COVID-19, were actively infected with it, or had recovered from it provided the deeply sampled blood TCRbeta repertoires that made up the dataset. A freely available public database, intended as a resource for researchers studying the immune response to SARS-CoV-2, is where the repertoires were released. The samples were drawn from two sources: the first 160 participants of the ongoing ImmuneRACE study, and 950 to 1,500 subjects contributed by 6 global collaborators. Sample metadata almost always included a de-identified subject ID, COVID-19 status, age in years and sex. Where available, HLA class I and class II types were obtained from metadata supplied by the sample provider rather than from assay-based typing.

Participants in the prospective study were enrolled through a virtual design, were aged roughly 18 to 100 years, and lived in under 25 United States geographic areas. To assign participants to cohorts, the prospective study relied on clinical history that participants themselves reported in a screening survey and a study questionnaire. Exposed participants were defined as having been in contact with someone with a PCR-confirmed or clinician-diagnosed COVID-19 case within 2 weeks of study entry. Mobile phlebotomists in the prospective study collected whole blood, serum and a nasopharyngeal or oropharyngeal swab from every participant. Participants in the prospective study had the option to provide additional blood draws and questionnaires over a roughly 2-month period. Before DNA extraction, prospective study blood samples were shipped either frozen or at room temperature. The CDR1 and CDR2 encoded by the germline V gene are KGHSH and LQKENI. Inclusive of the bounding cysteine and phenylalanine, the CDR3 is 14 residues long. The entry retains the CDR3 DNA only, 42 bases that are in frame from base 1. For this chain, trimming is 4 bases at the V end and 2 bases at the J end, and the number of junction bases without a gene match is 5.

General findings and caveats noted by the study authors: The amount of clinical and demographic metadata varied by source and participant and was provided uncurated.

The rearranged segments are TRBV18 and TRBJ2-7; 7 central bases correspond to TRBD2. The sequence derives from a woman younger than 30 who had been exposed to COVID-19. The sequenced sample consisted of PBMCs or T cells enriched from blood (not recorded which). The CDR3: CASSLAGQTYEQYF. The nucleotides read TGTGCCAGCTCACTAGCGGGTCAAACCTACGAGCAGTACTTC.